Each of the 23 T cell receptor beta chains below was sequenced from the same sample in a study of blood T cell repertoires in COVID-19. The assay was immunoSEQ multiplex PCR, and TCRdb's table has in-frame clones only and misses some. The table has under 200,000 clones, 81% seen once. Sequencing used PBMCs or T cells enriched from blood (not recorded which). These receptors were collected from a woman aged 40 to 49 with acute COVID-19.

V is TRBV5-1 and J is TRBJ1-2; the match to TRBD1 covers 10 bases. Germline trimming cut 4 bases from V and 2 bases from J; bases unmatched to any gene: 11. The CDR3 has 17 amino acids. From germline, CDR1 is SGHRS and CDR2 YFSETQ. The CDR3 loop is CASSPLQGQGLNYGYTF. CDR3 nucleotide sequence: TGCGCCAGCAGCCCACTACAGGGACAGGGGTTGAACTATGGCTACACCTTC.

The chain recombines TRBV11-2 with TRBJ1-1; no firm D call. The CDR3 covers 13 residues. Trimming shortened V by 5 bases and J by 0 bases, and 7 bases separated the two germline ends. Germline CDR1 and CDR2: SGHAT and FQNNGV. CDR3 in DNA: TGTGCCAGCAGCCTCGGAGTGAACACTGAAGCTTTCTTT. Its protein product is CASSLGVNTEAFF.

This chain uses TRBV5-1 with TRBJ1-1; D possibly corresponds to TRBD1 (5 bases). Trimming removed 0 bases from V and 5 bases from J, with 17 bases in between. The CDR3 loop spans 16 amino acids. CDR1 is SGHRS, CDR2 YFSETQ, per germline. The CDR3 DNA reads as TGCGCCAGCAGCTTGGCCGTAGGTCTATCAGGGACTGAAGCTTTCTTT. This encodes CASSLAVGLSGTEAFF.

The V and J genes are TRBV25-1 and TRBJ2-3, with 14 bases matching TRBD2. This CDR3 has 18 amino acids. Per germline, CDR1 MGHDK and CDR2 SYGVNS. The J segment lost 5 bases and the V segment lost 4 bases, leaving 11 bases of the junction unmatched. In DNA form, the CDR3 reads TGTGCCAGCAGTGCCACTCCGGGACTAGCGGGAGCTGGAGATACGCAGTATTTT. As protein: CASSATPGLAGAGDTQYF.

The V and J genes are TRBV11-2 and TRBJ1-6; D gene ambiguous. Trimming shortened V by 4 bases and J by 5 bases, and 12 bases separated the two germline ends. CDR3 size: 15 residues. Germline loops: CDR1 SGHAT, CDR2 FQNNGV. The CDR3 region is CASSSGGENNSPLHF. The CDR3 DNA sequence: TGTGCCAGCAGCTCGGGAGGAGAAAATAATTCACCCCTCCACTTT. Based on the CDR3 plus reference TRBV11-2 and TRBJ1-6, the full variable domain is EAGVAQSPRYKIIEKRQSVAFWCNPISGHATLYWYQQILGQGPKLLIQFQNNGVVDDSQLPKDRFSAERLKGVDSTLKIQPAKLEDSAVYLCASSSGGENNSPLHFGNGTRLTVT.

A remark on this clone: The junction differs from germline at one of its ends, possibly a read error. This chain joins TRBV7-7 and TRBJ2-5; perhaps TRBD1 as D (5 bases). Per the germline V gene, CDR1 is SSHAT and CDR2 is FNYEAQ (reference sequence). CDR3 length: 14 residues. The CDR3 sequence: CASSLDAGKETQYF. CDR3 sequence (DNA): TGTGCTAGCAGCTTAGATGCAGGGAAAGAGACCCAGTACTTC.

This rearrangement joins TRBV9 to TRBJ2-3, with 9 nucleotides matching TRBD2. Germline CDR1 and CDR2: SGDLS and YYNGEE. Trimming removed 0 bases from V and 2 bases from J; junction bases left unmatched: 4. The CDR3 runs to 16 residues. In DNA, the CDR3 is TGTGCCAGCAGCGTAGATCCTAGCGGGATCACAGATACGCAGTATTTT. As protein: CASSVDPSGITDTQYF. Filled out from reference TRBV9 and TRBJ2-3, the complete variable domain reads DSGVTQTPKHLITATGQRVTLRCSPRSGDLSVYWYQQSLDQGLQFLIQYYNGEERAKGNILERFSAQQFPDLHSELNLSSLELGDSALYFCASSVDPSGITDTQYFGPGTRLTVL.

V and J are TRBV11-2 and TRBJ2-1; perhaps TRBD2 as D (6 bases). V was shortened by 0 bases and J by 0 bases, with 12 bases between the two germline ends. Germline-derived CDR1 and CDR2 are SGHAT and FQNNGV. The CDR3 has 17 residues. CDR3 nucleotide sequence: TGTGCCAGCAGCTTAGAGTTTGGGGACTCCTCCTACAATGAGCAGTTCTTC. Protein product: CASSLEFGDSSYNEQFF.

The chain recombines TRBV29-1 with TRBJ1-1; D gene uncertain. Looked up from germline, CDR1 is SQVTM and CDR2 is ANQGSEA. V gave up 4 bases and J gave up 4 bases, with 13 bases separating them. CDR3 length equals 13 residues. The CDR3 is CSVALLYGTEAFF. CDR3 sequence (DNA): TGCAGCGTTGCCCTCTTGTACGGCACTGAAGCTTTCTTT.

The DNA of the CDR3 is TGTGCCAGTAGCGACAGCAACAATCAGCCCCAGCATTTT. Protein: CASSDSNNQPQHF. The V call is TRBV19, the J call TRBJ1-5; TRBD1 might be the D (5 bases). The CDR3 is 13 amino acids. Germline CDR1 and CDR2: LNHDA and SQIVND (reference sequence). V was pared by 6 bases and J by 3 bases, with 9 bases between.

A remark on this clone: The sample contains more than one DNA sequence encoding this CDR3. This chain uses TRBV4-1 with TRBJ2-7; 8 bases line up with TRBD2. Germline V CDR1 and CDR2: MGHRA, YSYEKL. This CDR3 comprises 16 residues. The trim removed 0 bases at V and 4 bases at J, leaving 8 bases unmatched. CDR3 in amino acids: CASSQDGAGGIYEQYF. DNA for the CDR3: TGCGCCAGCAGCCAAGACGGCGCGGGGGGCATTTACGAGCAGTACTTC.

This chain links TRBV9 with TRBJ1-2, with 7 bases identical to TRBD1. Germline V gene data show CDR1 as SGDLS and CDR2 as YYNGEE. The V gene end was trimmed by 2 bases and the J gene end by 8 bases; junction bases not matched to a gene: 6. The CDR3 runs to 13 residues. For the CDR3, the DNA is TGTGCCAGCAGCGTCGCAGGGGGAGGCGGCTACACCTTC. Translated: CASSVAGGGGYTF.

The chain couples TRBV5-4 to TRBJ2-7; perhaps TRBD1 as D (5 bases). The CDR3 sequence is 12 residues long. V was shortened by 4 bases and J by 3 bases, with 8 bases between the two germline ends. CDR1 is SGHNT, CDR2 YYREEE, per germline (reference sequence). The CDR3 spells CASSRDSYEQYV. As DNA, the CDR3 is TGTGCCAGCAGCCGTGACAGCTACGAGCAGTACGTC.

The rearrangement uses TRBV5-4 and TRBJ1-6, with a weak D call TRBD1 (5 bases). V gave up 0 bases and J gave up 2 bases, with 12 bases separating them. Per the germline V gene, CDR1 is SGHNT and CDR2 is YYREEE (reference sequence). This CDR3 contains 17 residues. The CDR3 region has the DNA TGTGCCAGCAGCTTGGCAGGATCAGGGACCTATAATTCACCCCTCCACTTT. Its protein product is CASSLAGSGTYNSPLHF. Supplemented by reference TRBV5-4 and TRBJ1-6, the full variable domain reads ETGVTQSPTHLIKTRGQQVTLRCSSQSGHNTVSWYQQALGQGPQFIFQYYREEENGRGNFPPRFSGLQFPNYSSELNVNALELDDSALYLCASSLAGSGTYNSPLHFGNGTRLTVT.

The chain couples TRBV19 to TRBJ2-4; 8 bases line up with TRBD1. The length of the CDR3 is 14 residues. The V gene end was trimmed by 5 bases and the J gene end by 7 bases; junction bases not matched to a gene: 7. Germline values: CDR1 LNHDA, CDR2 SQIVND (reference sequence). The CDR3 DNA reads as TGTGCCAGTAGTCAGACAGGGGCATATAACATTCAGTACTTC. Protein: CASSQTGAYNIQYF.

The rearrangement joins TRBV10-2 to TRBJ2-7, with D possibly TRBD2 on 5 matching bases. CDR1 is WSHSY and CDR2 is SAAADI in the germline V gene. The CDR3 loop spans 13 amino acids. The ends were cut back, 3 bases at V and 1 base at J, with 7 bases in the middle. The chain's CDR3 is CASSERESYEQYV. Written as DNA, the CDR3 is TGCGCCAGCAGTGAACGGGAATCCTACGAGCAGTACGTC.

This chain links TRBV7-9 with TRBJ1-1; D remains ambiguous. The CDR3 is made up of 12 amino acids. The germline CDR1 and CDR2 sequences are SEHNR and FQNEAQ (reference sequence). Trimming stripped 4 bases from V and 3 bases from J, with 6 bases between. The CDR3 bases are TGTGCCAGCAGCTGGGAGTACACTGAAGCTTTCTTT. Amino acid sequence: CASSWEYTEAFF.

This chain joins TRBV7-9 and TRBJ2-5; 9 positions agree with TRBD1. Trimming removed 2 bases from V and 5 bases from J; junction bases left unmatched: 3. Germline values: CDR1 SEHNR, CDR2 FQNEAQ (reference sequence). The length of the CDR3 is 14 residues. Here the CDR3 DNA reads TGTGCCAGCAGCTTAAGGACAGGGGTGGAGACCCAGTACTTC. Residues: CASSLRTGVETQYF.

The chain links TRBV14 to TRBJ1-1, with D maybe TRBD1 (5 bases). Trimming pared 0 bases from V and 0 bases from J, leaving 11 bases between. CDR1 is SGHDN and CDR2 is FVKESK in the germline V gene. The CDR3 contains 16 residues. CDR3 in amino acids: CASSQDRSRVNTEAFF. As DNA, the CDR3 is TGTGCCAGCAGCCAAGATCGTTCCAGGGTGAACACTGAAGCTTTCTTT.

The chain has TRBV6-1 and TRBJ2-1; 10 bases fit TRBD2. Germline-derived CDR1 and CDR2 are MNHNS and SASEGT. The CDR3 covers 16 residues. V was pared by 2 bases and J by 3 bases, with 4 bases of the junction left unmatched. As DNA, the CDR3 is TGTGCCAGCAGTGAACGGACTAGCGGTCGCTACAATGAGCAGTTCTTC. It specifies CASSERTSGRYNEQFF.

The rearrangement joins TRBV6-1 to TRBJ2-3; TRBD2 matches 8 bases. This CDR3 has 17 amino acids. V dropped 4 bases and J dropped 3; count of bases not matched to a gene: 12. Germline assignment: CDR1 MNHNS and CDR2 SASEGT. In nucleotides, the CDR3 is TGTGCCAGCAGTGTTGGGCCGGGAGGGCCGCGGACAGATACGCAGTATTTT. As protein: CASSVGPGGPRTDTQYF.

This rearrangement joins TRBV29-1 to TRBJ2-5, with D possibly TRBD1 on 5 matching bases. The CDR3 contains 13 residues. Per germline, CDR1 SQVTM and CDR2 ANQGSEA. The V end was cut by 1 base, the J end by 5 bases, with 11 bases between. CDR3 DNA: TGCAGCGTTGAAGCAGGGTTGGGGGAGACCCAGTACTTC. Its translation: CSVEAGLGETQYF.

The rearrangement joins TRBV5-1 to TRBJ1-6, with D possibly TRBD1 on 5 matching bases. The V gene lost 3 bases and the J gene lost 0 bases, with 10 bases spanning the gap. This CDR3 is built from 16 residues. The germline V gene encodes CDR1 SGHRS and CDR2 YFSETQ. The CDR3 nucleotides are TGCGCCAGCAGCTCCACAGGTGGCTCCTATAATTCACCCCTCCACTTT. Amino acids: CASSSTGGSYNSPLHF.